Listed here are 8 T cell receptor beta chains from one sample, sequenced in a study of blood T cell repertoires in COVID-19. The method was immunoSEQ multiplex PCR; TCRdb's version includes in-frame clones alone and lacks a portion of them. The data hold 250,000 to 300,000 clones, with approximately 88% observed a single time. Sequencing was done on a sample of PBMCs or T cells enriched from blood (not recorded which). The receptors come from a woman in her thirties or forties who had recovered from COVID-19.

The chain recombines TRBV9 with TRBJ2-1, with 13 bases matching TRBD2. Unmatched junction bases numbered 15, after V lost 4 bases and J lost 2 bases. In germline, CDR1 is SGDLS, CDR2 YYNGEE. The CDR3 contains 20 residues. The CDR3 DNA is TGTGCCAGCAGCAGGACCGGGACTAGCGGGGTATTTCCTACCTACAATGAGCAGTTCTTC. Encoded protein: CASSRTGTSGVFPTYNEQFF.

This chain uses TRBV10-1 with TRBJ2-1; TRBD2 agrees at 8 bases. Unmatched junction bases numbered 12, after V lost 3 bases and J lost 8 bases. The CDR3 has 16 residues. From germline, CDR1 is WNHNN and CDR2 SYGVQD (reference sequence). In DNA form, the CDR3 reads TGCGCCAGCAGTGACTGGGCCAGCGGGGGTATCGATGAGCAGTTCTTC. Protein sequence: CASSDWASGGIDEQFF.

J is TRBJ2-1 and V is TRBV18, with 9 positions matching TRBD2. V trimming: 4 bases; J trimming: 7 bases; junction bases outside the gene matches: 5. Germline V lookup: CDR1 KGHSH, CDR2 LQKENI. This CDR3 comprises 14 residues. Here the CDR3 DNA reads TGTGCCAGCTCACAGGCTAGCGGGAAAAATGAGCAGTTCTTC. This encodes CASSQASGKNEQFF.

The rearrangement joins TRBV6-5 to TRBJ2-5, with D possibly TRBD2 on 6 matching bases. V lost 6 bases and J 2 bases, leaving 13 bases between the germline ends. In germline, CDR1 is MNHEY, CDR2 SVGAGI. The CDR3 is 14 residues long. CDR3 amino acids: CASRAGTQQETQYF. For the CDR3, the DNA is TGTGCCAGCAGAGCCGGGACTCAACAAGAGACCCAGTACTTC.

The chain has TRBV4-2 and TRBJ2-1, with 10 bases lining up with TRBD2. Germline CDR1 is LGHNA and CDR2 is YNFKEQ. The CDR3 has 16 amino acids. With 3 bases clipped from V and 2 bases from J, the junction kept 4 bases outside the gene matches. In DNA, the CDR3 is TGTGCCAGCAGCCAGGTAGCGGGGGGCACCTACAATGAGCAGTTCTTC. Amino acid sequence: CASSQVAGGTYNEQFF.

The chain recombines TRBV30 with TRBJ2-1; a weak D match, TRBD1 (5 bases). The length of the CDR3 is 14 residues. V was pared by 1 base and J by 6 bases, with 13 bases between. The V gene's germline CDR1 is GTSNPN and CDR2 SVGIG (reference sequence). The CDR3, as DNA: TGTGCCTGGAGTGCAAGTCCCCAGGGCAATGAGCAGTTCTTC. Protein sequence: CAWSASPQGNEQFF. The full variable domain, rest sourced from reference TRBV30 and TRBJ2-1, is SQTIHQWPATLVQPVGSPLSLECTVEGTSNPNLYWYRQAAGRGLQLLFYSVGIGQISSEVPQNLSASRPQDRQFILSSKKLLLSDSGFYLCAWSASPQGNEQFFGPGTRLTVL.

The chain's CDR3 is CASSLRGRVETQYF. CDR3 sequence (DNA): TGTGCCAGCAGCTTACGGGGGAGGGTAGAGACCCAGTACTTC. The V call is TRBV5-4, the J call TRBJ2-5, with 7 bases lining up with TRBD2. This CDR3 is 14 amino acids long. Trimming took 2 bases from V and 4 from J; bases not matched to a gene: 5. Germline V CDR1 and CDR2: SGHNT, YYREEE (reference sequence).

The CDR3 nucleotides read TGCAGCGTCCACAGGGGGCCCACCGGGGAGCTGTTTTTT. Translation: CSVHRGPTGELFF. The chain couples TRBV29-1 to TRBJ2-2, with 9 bases that match TRBD1. Germline V CDR1 and CDR2: SQVTM, ANQGSEA. With 6 bases clipped from V and 4 bases from J, the junction kept 3 bases outside the gene matches. The CDR3 length is 13 residues.